One and the same sample provided the 12 T cell receptor beta chains below, sequenced in a study of technical replicates of blood from several donors. Some clones are missing from TCRdb's copy, which holds only in-frame ones; the method was immunoSEQ multiplex PCR. The sample includes under 95,000 clones, roughly 94% seen only once; the top ten take approximately 0.25%. The sample comprised T cells isolated from PBMCs. These receptors all come from a human donor in good health.

This chain connects TRBV4-1 to TRBJ1-1; no firm D call. V was shortened by 1 base and J by 4 bases, with 7 bases between the two germline ends. The germline V gene has CDR1 MGHRA and CDR2 YSYEKL. CDR3 length: 13 residues. CDR3 in DNA: TGCGCCAGCAGCCAAGTCGGGGTCACTGAAGCTTTCTTT. It codes for CASSQVGVTEAFF.

This chain links TRBV6-5 with TRBJ1-4; 9 bases agree with TRBD1. The CDR3 contains 14 residues. CDR1 and CDR2 from the germline V gene are MNHEY and SVGAGI. Trimming removed 5 bases from V and 8 bases from J; junction bases left unmatched: 6. The CDR3, as DNA: TGTGCCAGCAGTGGGACAGGGTGGAACGAAAAACTGTTTTTT. As protein: CASSGTGWNEKLFF.

This clone was found once. The chain recombines TRBV28 with TRBJ1-4; D gene unclear. Between the trimmed V and J ends, which lost 7 bases and 11 bases, there was a span of 11 bases. Germline V CDR1 and CDR2: MDHEN, SYDVKM. The CDR3 is 11 residues long. CDR3: CASTTTGKLFF. The CDR3 DNA reads TGTGCCAGCACCACGACGGGGAAACTGTTTTTT.

The chain carries TRBV28 and TRBJ2-7; D unclear. The CDR3 is made up of 14 amino acids. Germline V lookup: CDR1 MDHEN, CDR2 SYDVKM. Trimming removed 3 bases at V and 4 bases at J, with 13 bases between. CDR3 bases: TGTGCCAGCAGTTTTTCCAGGATTGTTTACGAGCAGTACTTC. Encoded protein: CASSFSRIVYEQYF.

The chain combines TRBV9 with TRBJ1-6; a possible D gene is TRBD1 (5 bases). This CDR3 has 17 amino acids. Trimming stripped 1 base from V and 8 bases from J, with 19 bases between. Germline lookup yields CDR1 SGDLS and CDR2 YYNGEE. In DNA, the CDR3 is TGTGCCAGCAGCGTACAAGAAAGACAGACTCCTTATTCACCCCTCCACTTT. It yields the protein CASSVQERQTPYSPLHF.

The chain has TRBV11-2 and TRBJ2-3; 7 nucleotides align to TRBD2. V lost 0 bases to trimming and J lost 5 bases; unmatched junction nucleotides: 11. The CDR3 spans 17 residues. Germline V lookup: CDR1 SGHAT, CDR2 FQNNGV. The DNA for the CDR3 is TGTGCCAGCAGCTTAGATGTAGGCAGGGAGGGGATAGATACGCAGTATTTT. Its translation: CASSLDVGREGIDTQYF.

The chain has TRBV14 and TRBJ2-7, with TRBD2 identical over 7 bases. With V trimmed by 1 base and J by 7 bases, 4 bases remained unmatched. Germline V gene sequence: CDR1 SGHDN, CDR2 FVKESK. The CDR3 runs 13 residues. CDR3 sequence reads: CASSQGTRMEQYF. The CDR3 DNA reads TGTGCCAGCAGCCAAGGGACTAGAATGGAGCAGTACTTC.

The chain is built from TRBV29-1 and TRBJ2-1, with 9 bases aligning to TRBD2. Germline assignment: CDR1 SQVTM and CDR2 ANQGSEA. The CDR3 sequence is 19 residues long. Germline trimming cut 4 bases from V and 3 bases from J; bases unmatched to any gene: 19. CDR3 nucleotides: TGCAGCGTTGTATCAGGGTCTGGCGGGAGGGAAATATTCTACAATGAGCAGTTCTTC. Its protein is CSVVSGSGGREIFYNEQFF.

V gene TRBV10-2 combines with J gene TRBJ2-3; 10 bases are shared with TRBD2. The CDR3 extends over 14 amino acids. V lost 5 bases and J lost 4; bases outside the gene matches: 3. Looked up from germline, CDR1 is WSHSY and CDR2 is SAAADI. CDR3 DNA: TGCGCCAGCAGTCCGGGACTAGCGTCAGATACGCAGTATTTT. It translates to CASSPGLASDTQYF.

This clone has a single count. V and J are TRBV18 and TRBJ1-2; no firm D call. Germline CDR1 and CDR2: KGHSH and LQKENI. V was shortened by 5 bases and J by 0 bases, with 13 bases between the two germline ends. The CDR3 has 15 amino acids. CDR3 sequence: CASSSTDFANYGYTF. DNA for the CDR3: TGTGCCAGCTCATCTACGGACTTTGCTAACTATGGCTACACCTTC.

The chain has TRBV6-5 and TRBJ2-1; 10 positions agree with TRBD1. The CDR3 length is 14 residues. Germline V lookup: CDR1 MNHEY, CDR2 SVGAGI. J gave up 5 bases and V 8 bases, and 6 bases lay outside the gene matches. CDR3 amino acids: CASRPGTGDNEQFF. The CDR3 region has the DNA TGTGCCAGCCGGCCCGGGACAGGGGACAATGAGCAGTTCTTC.

CDR3 in amino acids: CASSYTGLAGDEQFF. The CDR3, as DNA: TGTGCCAGCAGTTATACGGGACTAGCGGGAGATGAGCAGTTCTTC. J is TRBJ2-1 and V is TRBV27; 14 nucleotides match TRBD2. The J segment lost 8 bases and the V segment lost 4 bases, leaving 4 bases of the junction unmatched. The V gene's germline CDR1 is MNHEY and CDR2 SMNVEV (reference sequence). This CDR3 has 15 residues.